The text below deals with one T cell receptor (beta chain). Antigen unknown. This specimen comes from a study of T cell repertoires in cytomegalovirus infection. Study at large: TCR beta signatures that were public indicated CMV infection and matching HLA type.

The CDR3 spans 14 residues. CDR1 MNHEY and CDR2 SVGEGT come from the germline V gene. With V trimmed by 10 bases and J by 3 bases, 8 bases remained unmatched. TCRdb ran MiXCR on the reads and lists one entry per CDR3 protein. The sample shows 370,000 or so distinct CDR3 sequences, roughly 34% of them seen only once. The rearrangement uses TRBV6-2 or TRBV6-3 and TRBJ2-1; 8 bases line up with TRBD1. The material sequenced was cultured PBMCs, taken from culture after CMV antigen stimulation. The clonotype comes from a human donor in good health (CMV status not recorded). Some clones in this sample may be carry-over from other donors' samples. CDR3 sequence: CATAGTGSYNEQFF. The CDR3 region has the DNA TGTGCCACCGCCGGGACAGGCAGCTACAATGAGCAGTTCTTC.